The present T cell receptor (beta chain) was sequenced within a study of blood T cell repertoires in COVID-19. Study background: The study drew acute and convalescent COVID-19 samples from the United States, Italy and Spain. In each case, the material was cDNA or gDNA derived from T cells, B-cell-depleted T cells, or PBMCs.

Original processing notes: Cell counts per sample came from amplifying reference gene primers. Sequencing used immunoSEQ multiplex PCR; TCRdb keeps in-frame clones, though not all of them. That table gives V, J and clone size, and the DNA gave D and trimming. Of around 340,000 clones in the sample, about 88% are singletons; the top ten hold just over 7%. Trimming cost V 2 bases and J 3 bases; bases outside gene matches: 1. CDR3 length: 15 residues. The germline CDR1 and CDR2 sequences are SNHLY and FYNNEI. The source material was peripheral blood. The rearrangement links TRBV2 to TRBJ1-6, with TRBD1 matching over 7 bases. The clonotype originates from a woman in her fifties or sixties with COVID-19, enrolled during active disease. In DNA form, the CDR3 reads TGTGCCAGCAGTGAACAGGGGGACTATAATTCACCCCTCCACTTT. Its protein product is CASSEQGDYNSPLHF.